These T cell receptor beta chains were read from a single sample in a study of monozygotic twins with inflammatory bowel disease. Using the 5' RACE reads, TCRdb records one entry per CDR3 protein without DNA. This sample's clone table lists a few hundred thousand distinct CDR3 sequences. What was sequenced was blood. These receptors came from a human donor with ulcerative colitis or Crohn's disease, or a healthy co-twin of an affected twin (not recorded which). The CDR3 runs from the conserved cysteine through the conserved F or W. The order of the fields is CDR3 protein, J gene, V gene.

CASSPWDGENEKLFF,TRBJ1-4,TRBV12-3/TRBV12-4
CASSPGQGRGGANVLTF,TRBJ2-6,TRBV19
CASSPRTSGGIDEQFF,TRBJ2-1,TRBV12-3/TRBV12-4
CASSEVPGGNQPQHF,TRBJ1-5,TRBV6-1
CASSSRDRSTDTQYF,TRBJ2-3,TRBV12-3/TRBV12-4
CASSLAGAGRQPQHF,TRBJ1-5,TRBV12-3/TRBV12-4
CSAPDRSSGNTIYF,TRBJ1-3,TRBV20-1
CASSLALKKTQYF,TRBJ2-5,TRBV7-6
CSGATTTANYGYTF,TRBJ1-2,TRBV29-1
CASRQGRGNQPQHF,TRBJ1-5,TRBV27
CASSLAAGVTYEQYF,TRBJ2-7,TRBV5-1
CATSYAGAGSNEQFF,TRBJ2-1,TRBV24-1
CASSHSRGNEQFF,TRBJ2-1,TRBV14